These 24 T cell receptor beta chains were sequenced from one sample in a study of response to subunit inactivated influenza vaccine. TCRdb passed the RT-PCR reads through MiXCR, listing each CDR3 protein once. The sample records over 800,000 distinct CDR3 sequences, approximately 21% being singletons. Sequenced here: PBMCs from blood, sampled less than 6 days after vaccination. Source of these receptors: a middle-aged man who received an inactivated influenza vaccine.

V usage is TRBV7-2 and J usage is TRBJ2-7; 7 bases match TRBD1. Germline V lookup: CDR1 SGHTA, CDR2 FQGNSA. J gave up 4 bases and V 5 bases, and 8 bases lay outside the gene matches. The CDR3 contains 14 residues. The CDR3 coding sequence is TGTGCCAGCAGCCATACAGGGGTCGGTTACGAGCAGTACTTC. Residues: CASSHTGVGYEQYF.

The V gene is TRBV6-1, the J gene TRBJ2-3; 7 bases fit TRBD1. With V trimmed by 6 bases and J by 4 bases, 7 bases remained unmatched. The germline gives CDR1 MNHNS, CDR2 SASEGT. The CDR3 runs 14 residues. CDR3 loop: CASSTTGKADTQYF. The DNA for the CDR3 is TGTGCCAGCAGCACGACAGGGAAGGCAGATACGCAGTATTTT.

This clonotype has a handful of counts. The chain carries TRBV7-9 and TRBJ2-7; 7 bases are shared with TRBD1. Per the germline V gene, CDR1 is SEHNR and CDR2 is FQNEAQ (reference sequence). Unmatched junction bases numbered 9, after V lost 7 bases and J lost 0 bases. The CDR3 sequence is 15 residues long. The CDR3 is CASTISGDSSYEQYF. The CDR3 region has the DNA TGTGCCAGCACTATTAGTGGGGACAGCTCCTACGAGCAGTACTTC.

The gene calls are TRBV18 and TRBJ2-3, with a weak D call TRBD2 (5 bases). Per the germline V gene, CDR1 is KGHSH and CDR2 is LQKENI. Trimming removed 1 base from V and 0 bases from J, with 17 bases in between. This CDR3 contains 18 residues. The CDR3 DNA sequence: TGTGCCAGCTCACCACGCCTTATTGCCCGGACTAGCACAGATACGCAGTATTTT. Residues: CASSPRLIARTSTDTQYF.

The V and J genes are TRBV6-5 and TRBJ2-2; the D gene is possibly TRBD1 (5 bases). Germline values: CDR1 MNHEY, CDR2 SVGAGI. V was shortened by 0 bases and J by 1 base, with 9 bases between the two germline ends. This CDR3 is 16 amino acids long. The CDR3 loop is CASSYSRQKNTGELFF. CDR3 coding DNA: TGTGCCAGCAGTTACTCGCGACAGAAGAACACCGGGGAGCTGTTTTTT.

This clonotype occurred a few times. V and J are TRBV24-1 and TRBJ2-1; D may be TRBD1 (5 bases). The CDR3 has 16 residues. Germline loops: CDR1 KGHDR, CDR2 SFDVKD. Trimming shortened V by 6 bases and J by 3 bases, and 17 bases separated the two germline ends. CDR3 amino acids: CATSPMTATNYNEQFF. CDR3 DNA sequence: TGTGCCACCAGTCCGATGACAGCCACAAACTACAATGAGCAGTTCTTC.

Only a few counts were recorded for this clonotype. The chain couples TRBV29-1 to TRBJ2-3; D unresolved. V dropped 8 bases and J dropped 6 bases, with 12 bases sitting between them. Looked up from germline, CDR1 is SQVTM and CDR2 is ANQGSEA. The CDR3 has 11 amino acids. As DNA, the CDR3 is TGCAGCTCCGAACAGTGGGATACGCAGTATTTT. Protein: CSSEQWDTQYF.

This clonotype was counted ten times or more. The chain has TRBV12-3 or TRBV12-4 and TRBJ2-5; either TRBD1 or TRBD2 may supply D (5 bases each). The ends were cut back, 4 bases at V and 5 bases at J, with 20 bases in the middle. CDR3 length: 16 residues. CDR3 bases: TGTGCCAGCAGTTATTGGGGGAGCGAACTCGGGGAGACCCAGTACTTC. Translated, it gives CASSYWGSELGETQYF.

A few counts support this clonotype. V and J are TRBV28 and TRBJ1-4; TRBD1 aligns across 7 bases. CDR3 length: 13 amino acids. Per germline, CDR1 MDHEN and CDR2 SYDVKM. Losses at the gene ends were 10 bases for V and 7 bases for J; bases not matched to a gene: 9. CDR3 bases: TGTGCCATCCACGACAGGGCGGCTGAAAAACTGTTTTTT. Amino acid sequence: CAIHDRAAEKLFF.

The chain carries TRBV10-2 and TRBJ2-7; D is uncertain. Germline assignment: CDR1 WSHSY and CDR2 SAAADI. V lost 0 bases to trimming and J lost 7 bases, with 10 bases between them. The CDR3 loop spans 13 amino acids. The CDR3 sequence: CASSESRILEQYF. For the CDR3, the DNA is TGCGCCAGCAGTGAGTCCCGGATCTTGGAGCAGTACTTC.

The table lists this clonotype with a few counts. V usage is TRBV29-1 and J usage is TRBJ2-7, with 13 positions matching TRBD2. V shed 6 bases and J 4 bases; nucleotides not matched to a gene: 3. CDR3 size: 13 residues. Germline V lookup: CDR1 SQVTM, CDR2 ANQGSEA. CDR3 sequence (DNA): TGCAGCGTCTGGACTAGCGGGAGTTACGAGCAGTACTTC. Its translation: CSVWTSGSYEQYF.

V usage is TRBV7-2 and J usage is TRBJ2-4; 12 bases are shared with TRBD1. Per germline, CDR1 SGHTA and CDR2 FQGNSA. The CDR3 is 16 residues long. V lost 4 bases, J lost 8 bases, and 9 bases stayed unmatched. CDR3 coding DNA: TGTGCCAGCAGCTCCCGGGACAGGGGGCGCTTCGACATTCAGTACTTC. Translating gives CASSSRDRGRFDIQYF.

CDR3 DNA sequence: TGTGCCAGCAGCTTAGGGGGACAGGACTTCTACGAGCAGTACTTC. This sequence encodes CASSLGGQDFYEQYF. The chain joins TRBV7-8 to TRBJ2-7; TRBD1 aligns across 8 bases. V lost 1 base, J lost 3 bases, and 5 bases stayed unmatched. From germline, CDR1 is SGHVS and CDR2 FQNEAQ. The CDR3 extends over 15 amino acids. The whole variable domain, filled in from reference TRBV7-8 and TRBJ2-7, reads GAGVSQSPRYKVAKRGQDVALRCDPISGHVSLFWYQQALGQGPEFLTYFQNEAQLDKSGLPSDRFFAERPEGSVSTLKIQRTQQEDSAVYLCASSLGGQDFYEQYFGPGTRLTVT.

The chain recombines TRBV6-5 with TRBJ1-6, with D unclear. V gave up 2 bases and J gave up 0 bases, with 17 bases separating them. Germline CDR1 and CDR2: MNHEY and SVGAGI. CDR3 length: 19 residues. In DNA form, the CDR3 reads TGTGCCAGCAGTTACACCGCCAGGTTCCCGAGCTCCTATAATTCACCCCTCCACTTT. Protein sequence: CASSYTARFPSSYNSPLHF.

This clonotype has just a few counts. The chain links TRBV4-1 to TRBJ1-2; tentatively, D is TRBD1 (6 bases). The CDR3 is 18 amino acids. The ends were cut back, 4 bases at V and 2 bases at J, with 23 bases in the middle. Germline lookup yields CDR1 MGHRA and CDR2 YSYEKL. Written as DNA, the CDR3 is TGCGCCAGCAGCCGAGATCGGGGGGCGCGGGATTTGAACTATGGCTACACCTTC. Protein: CASSRDRGARDLNYGYTF.

The chain has TRBV20-1 and TRBJ1-1, with D perhaps matching TRBD1 (5 bases). Per germline, CDR1 DFQATT and CDR2 SNEGSKA (reference sequence). The CDR3 is 13 amino acids. Trimming shortened V by 3 bases and J by 7 bases, and 15 bases separated the two germline ends. Here the CDR3 reads CSARDRDLHEAFF. Written as DNA, the CDR3 is TGCAGTGCTAGGGACCGGGACCTACATGAAGCTTTCTTT.

J is TRBJ2-2 and V is TRBV5-1; D not certain. The CDR3 runs 15 residues. The V and J ends lost 4 bases and 1 base respectively, with 11 bases between them. Germline V gene sequence: CDR1 SGHRS, CDR2 YFSETQ. The DNA of the CDR3 is TGCGCCAGCAGCCGTACATCTCAGAACACCGGGGAGCTGTTTTTT. This translates into CASSRTSQNTGELFF.

This clonotype was recorded once. The chain uses TRBV6-6 and TRBJ1-4, with D tentatively TRBD1 (6 bases). The ends were cut back, 0 bases at V and 6 bases at J, with 17 bases in the middle. The germline V gene has CDR1 MNHNY and CDR2 SVGAGI (reference sequence). This CDR3 is 17 amino acids long. This chain's CDR3 is CASSYSPTGRGDEKLFF. CDR3 DNA sequence: TGTGCCAGCAGTTACTCCCCCACAGGGAGGGGAGATGAAAAACTGTTTTTT.

V usage is TRBV7-8 and J usage is TRBJ1-1, with 7 positions matching TRBD1. V gave up 4 bases and J gave up 0 bases; unmatched junction bases: 8. Germline V CDR1 and CDR2: SGHVS, FQNEAQ. The CDR3 spans 16 residues. The CDR3, as DNA: TGTGCCAGCAGCTCCGGGACAGCCACCATGAACACTGAAGCTTTCTTT. Its protein is CASSSGTATMNTEAFF.

This clonotype was picked up many times. The chain has TRBV6-2 or TRBV6-3 and TRBJ2-3, with TRBD1 matching 11 bases. With V trimmed by 0 bases and J by 4 bases, 3 bases remained unmatched. The CDR3 extends over 16 amino acids. Germline V gene data show CDR1 as MNHEY and CDR2 as SVGEGT. CDR3 coding DNA: TGTGCCAGCAGTTACTCCCCGGGACAGGGGGCAGATACGCAGTATTTT. It codes for CASSYSPGQGADTQYF.

V and J are TRBV10-1 and TRBJ2-3, with D possibly called TRBD1 or TRBD2 (5 bases each). The germline V and J ends were trimmed by 4 bases and 4 bases, with 24 bases remaining between them. Per the germline V gene, CDR1 is WNHNN and CDR2 is SYGVQD (reference sequence). The CDR3 sequence is 18 residues long. The CDR3 protein is CASSGSGQFMLRADTQYF. The CDR3 nucleotides are TGCGCCAGCAGTGGGTCGGGGCAGTTTATGTTGAGGGCAGATACGCAGTATTTT.

Worth noting for this clonotype: The junction departs from germline at one end; a sequencing error may be responsible. V gene TRBV29-1 combines with J gene TRBJ1-2; D is ambiguous. The germline V gene has CDR1 SQVTM and CDR2 ANQGSEA. The CDR3 runs 8 residues. The CDR3 sequence: CSDESRVF. The CDR3 DNA sequence: TGCAGCGACGAATCCCGGGTTTTC.

This clonotype was observed a handful of times. The V and J genes are TRBV29-1 and TRBJ2-2, with D perhaps matching TRBD1 or TRBD2 (5 bases each). The CDR3 runs to 12 residues. Germline CDR1 and CDR2: SQVTM and ANQGSEA. V was clipped by 7 bases and J by 6 bases, with 12 bases between them. The CDR3 here is CSAGTLPGELFF. The DNA of the CDR3 is TGCAGCGCGGGGACCCTGCCCGGGGAGCTGTTTTTT.

The chain couples TRBV24-1 to TRBJ2-2; TRBD2 aligns across 8 bases. The ends lost 0 bases at V and 1 base at J; junction bases unmatched: 0. The CDR3 is made up of 16 amino acids. The germline V gene has CDR1 KGHDR and CDR2 SFDVKD. DNA for the CDR3: TGTGCCACCAGTGATTTGACTAGCGGGAACACCGGGGAGCTGTTTTTT. Its protein product is CATSDLTSGNTGELFF.